This T cell receptor beta chain was sequenced for a study of identical twins. Findings and limits, study-wide: There was an excess of low generation probability in the out-of-frame alpha sequences that twins shared.

Each CDR3 protein is one row after TCRdb ran MiXCR on the 5' RACE reads. The profile shows 240,000 or so distinct CDR3 sequences, 10% of them singletons. The donors were all healthy and Caucasian. This clonotype was detected a few times. Antigen: not known. Sequencing was performed on memory T cells sorted from blood. The receptor's source is a man aged 50 to 59 in good health.

CDR3 residues: CASSLLQMRTEAFF. CDR3 sequence (DNA): TGTGCCAGCAGTCTCCTACAGATGCGCACTGAAGCTTTCTTT. The chain recombines TRBV6-1 with TRBJ1-1; D unclear. V was pared by 5 bases and J by 4 bases, with 14 bases between. CDR1 is MNHNS and CDR2 is SASEGT in the germline V gene. The CDR3 runs 14 residues.